The rows below give T cell receptor beta chains drawn from one sample of a study of T-cell reconstitution after alpha-beta-depleted transplantation in children. TCRdb re-called the PCR reads through MiXCR, storing one row per CDR3 protein. This repertoire shows about 120,000 distinct CDR3 sequences, approximately 10% found once; its top ten account for 8%. The sequences come from PBMCs from the stem cell graft donor, collected from the stem cell graft. These receptors were taken from a human donor who donated a stem cell graft to a child with acute lymphoblastic leukemia. Each CDR3 is given with its conserved first and last residue. A D gene is named only where the DNA matches it firmly. Clone size is stated in some rows and not others, as once, few, many or a class when expanded.

>-|TRBJ2-1|many|TRBV7-2
CASSLLKGSYNEQFF
TGTGCCAGCAGCTTATTAAAGGGCTCCTACAATGAGCAGTTCTTC
>-|TRBJ2-7|many|TRBV20-1
CSVKGAGGYEQYF
TGCAGTGTTAAGGGGGCGGGGGGCTACGAGCAGTACTTC
>-|TRBJ2-4|many|TRBV25-1
CASSETGDKNIQYF
TGTGCCAGCAGTGAGACAGGCGACAAAAACATTCAGTACTTC
>-|TRBJ2-2|many|TRBV29-1
CSAPGAGSNTGELFF
TGCAGCGCTCCCGGGGCTGGAAGTAACACCGGGGAGCTGTTTTTT
>TRBD1|TRBJ2-1|many|TRBV18
CASSPGQTSYNEQFF
TGTGCCAGCTCACCGGGACAGACATCTTACAATGAGCAGTTCTTC
>TRBD2|TRBJ2-1|-|TRBV10-2
CASSESPAGGTYNEQFF
TGCGCCAGCAGTGAGTCCCCAGCGGGGGGCACCTACAATGAGCAGTTCTTC
>TRBD2|TRBJ2-7|many|TRBV7-2
CASSLGVAGGLYEQYF
TGTGCCAGCAGCTTAGGGGTAGCGGGGGGGCTCTACGAGCAGTACTTC
>-|TRBJ2-3|many|TRBV20-1
CSARAPAASTDTQYF
TGCAGTGCTAGAGCCCCAGCGGCTAGCACAGATACGCAGTATTTT
>-|TRBJ1-1|many|TRBV28
CASSPPVGWDTEAFF
TGTGCCAGCAGTCCCCCCGTGGGGTGGGACACTGAAGCTTTCTTT
>-|TRBJ1-3|many|TRBV20-1
CSASNRISGNTIYF
TGCAGTGCTAGTAACCGGATCTCTGGAAACACCATATATTTT
>-|TRBJ1-4|many|TRBV6-2/TRBV6-3
CASSYSRSASSFF
TGTGCCAGCAGTTACTCCCGGAGCGCCTCCTCGTTTTTT
>-|TRBJ2-3|many|TRBV20-1
CSARVGNRVAGPDTQYF
TGCAGTGCTAGAGTAGGGAACAGGGTGGCAGGTCCAGATACGCAGTATTTT
>TRBD2|TRBJ2-2|few|TRBV7-8
CASFLGSGSPYTGELFF
TGTGCCAGCTTCCTAGGTAGCGGGAGCCCATACACCGGGGAGCTGTTTTTT
>TRBD1|TRBJ2-2|many|TRBV20-1
CSAERTGGSVNTGELFF
TGCAGTGCTGAACGGACAGGGGGCTCGGTTAACACCGGGGAGCTGTTTTTT
>-|TRBJ1-4|many|TRBV19
CATQLWGGGEENEKLFF
TGTGCCACCCAACTCTGGGGGGGCGGTGAAGAAAATGAAAAACTGTTTTTT
>-|TRBJ2-7|many|TRBV9
CASSVVDTSYEQYF
TGTGCCAGCAGCGTAGTGGACACCTCCTACGAGCAGTACTTC
>-|TRBJ2-1|few|TRBV19
CASRRDNNEQFF
TGTGCCAGTCGCCGGGACAACAATGAGCAGTTCTTC
>TRBD1|TRBJ2-7|many|TRBV7-9
CASSRDRGHEQYF
TGTGCCAGCAGCCGGGACAGGGGGCACGAGCAGTACTTC
>TRBD2|TRBJ2-5|many|TRBV9
CASSPGLAGPIQETQYF
TGTGCCAGCAGCCCCGGACTAGCGGGGCCCATCCAAGAGACCCAGTACTTC
>-|TRBJ2-1|many|TRBV20-1
CSATTGEWQFF
TGCAGTGCAACGACTGGGGAATGGCAGTTCTTC
>-|TRBJ1-1|many|TRBV5-1
CASSVLRGSRTEAFF
TGCGCCAGCAGCGTTTTAAGAGGAAGTCGCACTGAAGCTTTCTTT
>TRBD2|TRBJ2-5|-|TRBV11-2
CASSLELAGGPARETQYF
TGTGCCAGCAGCTTAGAACTAGCGGGAGGGCCCGCCCGAGAGACCCAGTACTTC
>TRBD1|TRBJ2-3|many|TRBV11-3
CASSPRQGATDTQYF
TGTGCCAGCAGCCCTCGACAGGGGGCAACAGATACGCAGTATTTT
>-|TRBJ2-1|many|TRBV24-1
CATSGGPSYNEQFF
TGTGCCACCAGTGGCGGCCCATCCTACAATGAGCAGTTCTTC
>-|TRBJ2-7|many|TRBV5-1
CASSYSGDEQYF
TGCGCCAGCAGCTACTCAGGGGACGAGCAGTACTTC
>-|TRBJ2-7|many|TRBV28
CASSSTDREQYF
TGTGCCAGCAGTTCAACCGATCGGGAGCAGTACTTC
>-|TRBJ1-6|many|TRBV6-5
CASSYSILHNSPLHF
TGTGCCAGCAGTTACAGTATCCTCCATAATTCACCCCTCCACTTT
>TRBD2|TRBJ2-1|many|TRBV7-2
CASSPQTSGRYNEQFF
TGTGCCAGCAGCCCCCAGACTAGCGGGCGGTACAATGAGCAGTTCTTC
>-|TRBJ2-7|few|TRBV19
CASRSWGDSGAYEQYF
TGTGCCAGTAGGTCCTGGGGGGACAGCGGGGCATACGAGCAGTACTTC
>TRBD2|TRBJ2-3|many|TRBV7-2
CASSPTSGTDTQYF
TGTGCCAGCAGCCCGACTAGCGGCACAGATACGCAGTATTTT
>-|TRBJ2-3|-|TRBV27
CASSFLADTQYF
TGTGCCAGCAGTTTCTTAGCGGATACGCAGTATTTT
>-|TRBJ1-1|many|TRBV5-1
CASSIGGTDTEAFF
TGCGCCAGCAGTATAGGGGGAACGGACACTGAAGCTTTCTTT
>TRBD2|TRBJ2-3|many|TRBV12-3/TRBV12-4
CASKAGGADTQYF
TGTGCCAGCAAAGCGGGGGGGGCAGATACGCAGTATTTT
>-|TRBJ2-7|-|TRBV27
CASSFGHDKRYEQYF
TGTGCCAGCAGTTTCGGCCACGACAAGAGGTACGAGCAGTACTTC
>-|TRBJ2-7|medium-sized|TRBV7-9
CASSLAGAYEQYF
TGTGCCAGCAGCTTAGCAGGAGCCTACGAGCAGTACTTC
>-|TRBJ1-6|many|TRBV7-2
CASSPSQGYNSPLHF
TGTGCCAGCAGCCCCAGCCAGGGGTATAATTCACCCCTCCACTTT
>-|TRBJ2-3|many|TRBV6-5
CASTGTFFFNSPDTQYF
TGTGCCAGCACGGGGACGTTCTTTTTTAATTCCCCGGATACGCAGTATTTT
>-|TRBJ1-1|-|TRBV11-1
CASSLIGRGAPMNTEAFF
TGTGCCAGCAGCTTAATAGGGCGGGGGGCGCCGATGAACACTGAAGCTTTCTTT
>-|TRBJ2-1|many|TRBV7-6
CASSSSQGNNEQFF
TGTGCCAGCAGCTCCTCACAGGGAAACAATGAGCAGTTCTTC
>-|TRBJ2-3|many|TRBV12-3/TRBV12-4
CASSLLSTDTQYF
TGTGCCAGCAGTTTATTGAGCACAGATACGCAGTATTTT
>-|TRBJ1-5|many|TRBV20-1
CSARDSGRAPLNQPQHF
TGCAGTGCTAGAGATTCAGGGAGGGCCCCCCTCAATCAGCCCCAGCATTTT
>TRBD2|TRBJ2-7|many|TRBV27
CASSLFRAGTSGSIYEQYF
TGTGCCAGCAGTTTATTTAGGGCTGGGACTAGCGGGAGTATCTACGAGCAGTACTTC
>TRBD1|TRBJ2-1|many|TRBV6-5
CASSGTGSYNEQFF
TGTGCCAGCAGCGGGACAGGATCTTACAATGAGCAGTTCTTC
>TRBD2|TRBJ2-2|many|TRBV7-6
CASSGGTSGGTTGELFF
TGTGCCAGCAGCGGAGGGACTAGCGGGGGTACTACCGGGGAGCTGTTTTTT
>-|TRBJ2-2|many|TRBV5-6
CASSGPNTGELFF
TGTGCCAGCAGCGGGCCGAACACCGGGGAGCTGTTTTTT
>-|TRBJ2-7|many|TRBV5-1
CASTSQGSAYEQYF
TGCGCCAGCACCTCGCAGGGATCTGCGTACGAGCAGTACTTC
>-|TRBJ1-5|many|TRBV7-9
CASSATNREGQPQHF
TGTGCCAGCAGCGCCACAAACAGGGAAGGGCAGCCCCAGCATTTT
>-|TRBJ2-4|many|TRBV28
CASRGRKSIAKNIQYF
TGTGCCAGCAGAGGTAGGAAATCCATAGCCAAAAACATTCAGTACTTC
>TRBD2|TRBJ2-1|many|TRBV9
CASSSGSYNEQFF
TGTGCCAGCTCTAGCGGGAGCTACAATGAGCAGTTCTTC
>-|TRBJ1-2|many|TRBV20-1
CSALPAGLDYGYTF
TGCAGTGCCCTACCTGCAGGGCTAGACTATGGCTACACCTTC
>-|TRBJ1-5|many|TRBV6-1
CANSERGDNQPQHF
TGTGCCAACTCCGAGCGAGGGGACAATCAGCCCCAGCATTTT
>-|TRBJ2-2|few|TRBV10-2
CASHRQGGAGELFF
TGCGCCAGCCATCGACAGGGCGGGGCCGGGGAGCTGTTTTTT
>-|TRBJ2-6|many|TRBV5-5
CASSWEFDTGANVLTF
TGTGCCAGCAGCTGGGAATTCGATACAGGGGCCAACGTCCTGACTTTC